The rows below give T cell receptor beta chains drawn from one sample of a study of T cell responses to AZD1222 COVID-19 vaccine. Measured with immunoSEQ multiplex PCR; TCRdb has only the in-frame clones, and not every one. The table records about 130,000 clones, roughly 87% of them present only once. This sample comprised peripheral blood, obtained 28 days after the second AZD1222 dose. Receptors were obtained from an adult who received the AZD1222 COVID-19 vaccine. Both conserved end residues are part of each CDR3. The order of the fields is D gene, J gene, V gene, clone size, CDR3 protein, CDR3 DNA. The D gene is left open where the match is weak. Clone size appears in some rows only: once, few, many, or a class for an expanded clone.

TRBD1	TRBJ1-2	TRBV2	NA	CATAQGAGYGYTF	TGTGCCACCGCACAGGGGGCGGGTTATGGCTACACCTTC
NA	TRBJ1-6	TRBV9	NA	CASSVALRSNSPLHF	TGTGCCAGCAGCGTAGCTCTTCGGAGTAATTCACCCCTCCACTTT
TRBD1	TRBJ1-3	TRBV3-1/TRBV3-2	NA	CASSEQGAGNTIYF	TGTGCCAGCAGCGAACAGGGGGCTGGAAACACCATATATTTT
TRBD1	TRBJ2-5	TRBV7-2	NA	CASSPGQGVTQYF	TGTGCCAGCAGCCCGGGACAGGGGGTTACCCAGTACTTC
NA	TRBJ1-2	TRBV6-1	NA	CASSELGAYGYTF	TGTGCCAGCAGTGAACTAGGTGCCTATGGCTACACCTTC
TRBD2	TRBJ2-5	TRBV27	NA	CASTLRREHQETQYF	TGTGCCAGCACCCTCCGGCGGGAGCACCAAGAGACCCAGTACTTC
TRBD1	TRBJ1-4	TRBV11-2	NA	CASSFQGGEKLFF	TGTGCCAGCAGCTTCCAGGGGGGCGAAAAACTGTTTTTT
NA	TRBJ2-5	TRBV6-2/TRBV6-3	NA	CASSYSRQTQYF	TGTGCCAGCAGTTACTCGAGACAGACCCAGTACTTC
TRBD2	TRBJ2-2	TRBV5-4	NA	CASSFAGGAGELFF	TGTGCCAGCAGCTTTGCGGGGGGCGCCGGGGAGCTGTTTTTT
NA	TRBJ2-7	TRBV10-2	few	CASSDIGGYEQYF	TGCGCCAGCAGTGATATAGGGGGGTACGAGCAGTACTTC
NA	TRBJ1-2	TRBV4-1	NA	CASSQAWGSNYGYTF	TGCGCCAGCAGCCAAGCATGGGGTTCTAACTATGGCTACACCTTC
TRBD2	TRBJ2-1	TRBV24-1	NA	CATSDSRWTSSTNEQFF	TGTGCCACCAGTGACTCCCGCTGGACTAGTAGCACCAATGAGCAGTTCTTC
NA	TRBJ1-2	TRBV12-3/TRBV12-4	NA	CASSFGGDGYTF	TGTGCCAGCAGTTTCGGGGGGGACGGCTACACCTTC
TRBD1	TRBJ1-2	TRBV10-3	few	CAISGPQGAYGYTF	TGTGCCATCAGTGGCCCACAGGGGGCGTATGGCTACACCTTC
NA	TRBJ1-2	TRBV2	NA	CASSRGSYGYTF	TGTGCCAGCAGCCGGGGTAGCTATGGCTACACCTTC
NA	TRBJ1-6	TRBV19	NA	CASSIGTSPLHF	TGTGCCAGTAGTATCGGGACCTCACCCCTCCACTTT
NA	TRBJ1-6	TRBV25-1	NA	CASSEFWGPSSYNSPLHF	TGTGCCAGCAGTGAATTCTGGGGGCCGAGCTCCTATAATTCACCCCTCCACTTT
NA	TRBJ2-1	TRBV3-1/TRBV3-2	NA	CASSQSRGTYNEQFF	TGTGCCAGCAGCCAAAGCCGCGGGACTTACAATGAGCAGTTCTTC
NA	TRBJ1-2	TRBV9	NA	CASSVSQDQNYGYTF	TGTGCCAGCAGCGTATCCCAGGACCAGAACTATGGCTACACCTTC
NA	TRBJ1-2	TRBV11-2	once	CASSLGGLKKGYTF	TGTGCCAGCAGCTTAGGCGGGTTGAAGAAGGGCTACACCTTC
NA	TRBJ1-5	TRBV18	NA	CASSPGINQPQHF	TGTGCCAGCTCACCAGGGATAAATCAGCCCCAGCATTTT
NA	TRBJ1-6	TRBV6-1	NA	CASSEYSGGDSNSPLHF	TGTGCCAGCAGTGAATATAGCGGAGGTGACAGTAATTCACCCCTCCACTTT
NA	TRBJ1-1	TRBV3-1/TRBV3-2	few	CASSQVGVQGTEAFF	TGTGCCAGCAGCCAAGTAGGGGTCCAGGGCACTGAAGCTTTCTTT
TRBD1	TRBJ1-5	TRBV6-2/TRBV6-3	NA	CASSYGQGDPTNQPQHF	TGTGCCAGCAGTTACGGCCAGGGGGATCCCACCAATCAGCCCCAGCATTTT
NA	TRBJ1-4	TRBV7-2	NA	CASSTRAGEKLFF	TGTGCCAGCAGTACCAGGGCGGGGGAAAAACTGTTTTTT
NA	TRBJ1-1	TRBV30	NA	CAWGTGGTEAFF	TGTGCCTGGGGGACGGGCGGGACTGAAGCTTTCTTT
NA	TRBJ1-2	TRBV29-1	NA	CSVVGGIYGYTF	TGCAGCGTGGTAGGAGGGATCTATGGCTACACCTTC
NA	TRBJ2-1	TRBV2	few	CAIDGRLASQNEQFF	TGTGCCATCGACGGCCGGCTAGCGTCCCAGAATGAGCAGTTCTTC
TRBD1	TRBJ1-5	TRBV18	NA	CASSDDRARGPQHF	TGTGCCAGCTCCGATGACAGGGCGAGAGGGCCCCAGCATTTT
TRBD1	TRBJ1-5	TRBV18	NA	CASSPTGQGSNQPQHF	TGTGCCAGCTCACCTACGGGACAGGGAAGCAATCAGCCCCAGCATTTT
NA	TRBJ1-4	TRBV18	NA	CASSPFVGGDGNEKLFF	TGTGCCAGCTCGCCCTTCGTGGGGGGCGATGGAAATGAAAAACTGTTTTTT
NA	TRBJ1-2	TRBV29-1	NA	CSFRPDSNYGYTF	TGCAGCTTTCGGCCCGACAGTAACTATGGCTACACCTTC
TRBD1	TRBJ1-2	TRBV10-3	NA	CAIKPGQGNYGYTF	TGTGCCATCAAACCGGGACAGGGTAACTATGGCTACACCTTC
TRBD1	TRBJ1-1	TRBV25-1	NA	CASSDPGQGSAFF	TGTGCCAGCAGTGACCCGGGACAGGGTTCAGCTTTCTTT
NA	TRBJ1-6	TRBV11-2	NA	CASGPTNNSPLHF	TGTGCCAGCGGGCCTACTAATAATTCACCCCTCCACTTT
NA	TRBJ1-1	TRBV5-1	NA	CASSLATTGANTEAFF	TGCGCCAGCAGCTTGGCAACAACCGGGGCGAACACTGAAGCTTTCTTT
TRBD2	TRBJ2-5	TRBV5-4	NA	CASSLGGGSGEETQYF	TGTGCCAGCAGCTTGGGCGGGGGTAGCGGGGAAGAGACCCAGTACTTC
NA	TRBJ1-1	TRBV18	NA	CASSPPPDSLNTEAFF	TGTGCCAGCTCACCACCCCCCGACAGTCTGAACACTGAAGCTTTCTTT
TRBD2	TRBJ2-2	TRBV6-1	NA	CASSEGGLAGVGELFF	TGTGCCAGCAGTGAAGGCGGGCTAGCGGGAGTGGGGGAGCTGTTTTTT